This entry describes one T cell receptor (beta chain). Its specificity is not known. The sample is drawn from a study of CD8 T cells in Susac syndrome. Study observations and caveats: When the CD4+ T cell repertoires of patients with Susac syndrome were examined, they did not show any clonal expansion.

An input of 0.5 to 1 ug of RNA was subjected to reverse transcription using random hexamers. Multiplex immunoSEQ PCR targeted 54 Vbeta and 13 Jbeta TCR beta segments. A single record per CDR3 protein comes from TCRdb applying MiXCR to the immunoSEQ multiplex PCR reads. The sample shows around 150,000 distinct CDR3 sequences, approximately 96% of them seen only once. Between the trimmed V and J ends, which lost 4 bases and 5 bases, there was a span of 15 bases. CDR1 is MGHDK and CDR2 is SYGVNS in the germline V gene. The CDR3 spans 14 residues. CD8+ and CD4+ T cells from blood underwent TCR beta sequencing, which was carried out in a high-throughput format.

The sequenced sample consisted of CD4+ T cells from PBMCs. The V gene is TRBV25-1, the J gene TRBJ2-7; tentative D call: TRBD1 (5 bases). The sequence derives from a human donor with Susac syndrome. The CDR3 here is CASSGSKGANEQYF. CDR3 DNA: TGTGCCAGCAGTGGCTCAAAAGGGGCTAACGAGCAGTACTTC.